What follows are 22 T cell receptor beta chains derived from one specimen sequenced in a study of shared clonotypes between healthy human individuals (dated by TCRdb to the early 2020s). The library was prepared using the immunoSEQ multiplex PCR assay. In TCRdb, the immuneACCESS table is reduced to in-frame sequences with V and J assigned. These tables do not hold every clone; where another copy was compared, an unresolved V gene accounts for under half, and the others remain unexplained. In this sample the table shows about 380,000 clones, 96% of which occur a single time. The top ten clones comprise 0.25% to 0.35% of the sample. The source material was memory CD8+ T cells sorted from blood. The cell subset or site label here, explained by the study, means: CD45RO+ cells pooled with CCR7-negative TemRA cells. The origin of the receptors is a man younger than 45 in good health.

This chain links TRBV29-1 with TRBJ1-2; D is possibly TRBD1 (6 bases). The CDR3 length is 12 residues. Germline-derived CDR1 and CDR2 are SQVTM and ANQGSEA. V was cut by 4 bases and J by 8 bases, with 14 bases left in between. The DNA for the CDR3 is TGCAGCGTTGGCACAGGGAGAAGGGGCTACACCTTC. Translating it yields CSVGTGRRGYTF.

In DNA, the CDR3 is TGTGCCAGCAGTCGTAACTCCTACGAGCAGTACTTC. This sequence encodes CASSRNSYEQYF. This rearrangement joins TRBV28 to TRBJ2-7, with unresolved D. The CDR3 consists of 12 residues. The germline V gene has CDR1 MDHEN and CDR2 SYDVKM. V was clipped by 5 bases and J by 0 bases, with 5 bases between them. The full variable domain, with the rest looked up from reference TRBV28 and TRBJ2-7, is DVKVTQSSRYLVKRTGEKVFLECVQDMDHENMFWYRQDPGLGLRLIYFSYDVKMKEKGDIPEGYSVSREKKERFSLILESASTNQTSMYLCASSRNSYEQYFGPGTRLTVT.

The chain uses TRBV5-1 and TRBJ1-2, with D maybe TRBD1 (6 bases). CDR3 length: 14 amino acids. Germline V gene lookup returns CDR1 SGHRS and CDR2 YFSETQ. V dropped 4 bases and J dropped 7 bases, with 17 bases sitting between them. The CDR3 is CASSPGTTEGGYTF. The CDR3 DNA sequence: TGCGCCAGCAGCCCCGGGACAACGGAGGGTGGCTACACCTTC.

This rearrangement joins TRBV29-1 to TRBJ1-2; D call uncertain. The CDR3 consists of 14 residues. Deletions cut 3 bases from V and 2 bases from J, with 13 bases between. The germline V gene has CDR1 SQVTM and CDR2 ANQGSEA. CDR3 sequence (DNA): TGCAGCGTTGAGCCCGCAGGAAACAACTATGGCTACACCTTC. Encoded protein: CSVEPAGNNYGYTF.

The CDR3 spells CASSFGDRGYGEQYF. In nucleotides, the CDR3 is TGTGCCAGCAGTTTCGGGGACAGGGGCTACGGCGAGCAGTACTTC. This chain connects TRBV28 to TRBJ2-7, with 10 bases that match TRBD1. CDR3 length: 15 residues. With V trimmed by 3 bases and J by 6 bases, 8 bases remained unmatched. Germline V gene sequence: CDR1 MDHEN, CDR2 SYDVKM.

This chain uses TRBV7-9 with TRBJ2-2; D not certain. V lost 5 bases and J 5 bases, leaving 18 bases between the germline ends. CDR3 length: 16 residues. Looked up from germline, CDR1 is SEHNR and CDR2 is FQNEAQ (reference sequence). In nucleotides, the CDR3 is TGTGCCAGCAGCCCGGTGGGCTTAGGGAAAACCGGGGAGCTGTTTTTT. Protein: CASSPVGLGKTGELFF.

The rearrangement joins TRBV5-1 to TRBJ2-1; 7 bases agree with TRBD2. The CDR3 runs to 15 residues. V lost 0 bases and J lost 5; bases outside the gene matches: 5. Germline loops: CDR1 SGHRS, CDR2 YFSETQ. CDR3 DNA: TGCGCCAGCAGCTTGGCGGCGGGAGCGCACAATGAGCAGTTCTTC. It translates to CASSLAAGAHNEQFF.

The chain links TRBV4-1 to TRBJ2-1; TRBD2 aligns across 12 bases. Germline V lookup: CDR1 MGHRA, CDR2 YSYEKL. The junction had 5 bases not matched to a gene; V was cut back by 0 bases and J by 8 bases. This CDR3 comprises 16 residues. Here the CDR3 DNA reads TGCGCCAGCAGCCAAGATCGACTAGCGGGAGTCGATGAGCAGTTCTTC. Translating gives CASSQDRLAGVDEQFF.

This sequence joins TRBV29-1 and TRBJ2-5; no reliable D call. CDR3 length: 12 residues. The germline gives CDR1 SQVTM, CDR2 ANQGSEA. Deletions cut 5 bases from V and 3 bases from J, with 10 bases between. The CDR3 DNA follows: TGCAGCGTTTGGAGTGGGGAAGAGACCCAGTACTTC. It specifies CSVWSGEETQYF.

The chain joins TRBV18 to TRBJ1-5; 7 bases line up with TRBD1. V lost 3 bases, J lost 2 bases, and 4 bases stayed unmatched. Germline lookup yields CDR1 KGHSH and CDR2 LQKENI. This CDR3 comprises 15 residues. The CDR3 loop reads CASSPLGQGNQPQHF. In DNA, the CDR3 is TGTGCCAGCTCACCCCTCGGACAGGGCAATCAGCCCCAGCATTTT. Looking up the rest from reference TRBV18 and TRBJ1-5 gives the full variable domain: NAGVMQNPRHLVRRRGQEARLRCSPMKGHSHVYWYRQLPEEGLKFMVYLQKENIIDESGMPKERFSAEFPKEGPSILRIQQVVRGDSAAYFCASSPLGQGNQPQHFGDGTRLSIL.

The chain uses TRBV5-4 and TRBJ2-1, with D tentatively TRBD2 (5 bases). V shed 0 bases and J shed 0 bases, with 16 bases lying between them. Germline loops: CDR1 SGHNT, CDR2 YYREEE (reference sequence). The CDR3 loop spans 18 amino acids. In nucleotides, the CDR3 is TGTGCCAGCAGCTTGGGTTGGACCGGGGTAAGCTCCTACAATGAGCAGTTCTTC. Its translation: CASSLGWTGVSSYNEQFF.

Regarding this clone: This same CDR3 is encoded by further DNA sequences in the sample. The gene calls are TRBV27 and TRBJ2-2; 7 bases fit TRBD1. The CDR3 covers 15 residues. Germline CDR1 and CDR2: MNHEY and SMNVEV (reference sequence). V lost 2 bases to trimming and J lost 1 base; unmatched junction nucleotides: 1. CDR3 amino acids: CASSLRTGNTGELFF. The CDR3 DNA reads TGTGCCAGCAGTTTAAGGACAGGGAACACCGGGGAGCTGTTTTTT.

A few counts support this clone. The gene calls are TRBV4-1 and TRBJ2-2; D may be TRBD2 (5 bases). There are 13 residues in the CDR3. Germline CDR1 MGHRA, CDR2 YSYEKL. The V gene lost 7 bases and the J gene lost 2 bases, with 8 bases spanning the gap. CDR3 sequence reads: CASTGVNTGELFF. Here the CDR3 DNA reads TGCGCCAGCACCGGGGTTAACACCGGGGAGCTGTTTTTT.

The V call is TRBV7-2, the J call TRBJ2-7; 7 nucleotides agree with TRBD2. This CDR3 comprises 15 residues. Looked up from germline, CDR1 is SGHTA and CDR2 is FQGNSA. V dropped 6 bases and J dropped 5; count of bases not matched to a gene: 13. CDR3 sequence (DNA): TGTGCCAGCAGAGATCAGACTAGCTCGGGGAACGAGCAGTACTTC. It specifies CASRDQTSSGNEQYF.

V gene TRBV11-1 combines with J gene TRBJ2-5, with 8 bases matching TRBD2. J was trimmed by 5 bases and V by 5 bases; bases with no gene match: 10. CDR3 length: 15 amino acids. Germline CDR1 SGHAT, CDR2 FQDESV (reference sequence). The CDR3: CASSGHSGVGETQYF. The DNA of the CDR3 is TGTGCCAGCAGCGGACATAGCGGGGTTGGGGAGACCCAGTACTTC.

CDR3: CASRGGTGVYEQYF. The CDR3 region has the DNA TGTGCCTCAAGAGGCGGGACAGGGGTATACGAGCAGTACTTC. This chain links TRBV10-3 with TRBJ2-7; the match to TRBD1 covers 10 bases. Unmatched junction bases numbered 11, after V lost 11 bases and J lost 4 bases. Germline V lookup: CDR1 ENHRY, CDR2 SYGVKD. This CDR3 is built from 14 residues.

This chain connects TRBV28 to TRBJ1-5; no clear D gene. Germline V CDR1 and CDR2: MDHEN, SYDVKM. V dropped 6 bases and J dropped 0 bases, with 12 bases sitting between them. The CDR3 extends over 15 amino acids. The CDR3 loop is CASSRGGFSNQPQHF. In nucleotides, the CDR3 is TGTGCCAGCAGCCGCGGAGGGTTTAGCAATCAGCCCCAGCATTTT.

The chain has TRBV10-1 and TRBJ2-1; D perhaps matches TRBD2 (6 bases). The CDR3 runs to 14 residues. Trimming shortened V by 2 bases and J by 10 bases, and 15 bases separated the two germline ends. In germline, CDR1 is WNHNN, CDR2 SYGVQD (reference sequence). The CDR3 sequence is CASSEKAGSGEQFF. CDR3 DNA sequence: TGCGCCAGCAGTGAGAAAGCGGGTTCCGGGGAGCAGTTCTTC.

The chain has TRBV19 and TRBJ1-5, with D unclear. The CDR3 runs 14 residues. Germline lookup yields CDR1 LNHDA and CDR2 SQIVND (reference sequence). V dropped 7 bases and J dropped 0 bases, with 10 bases sitting between them. This CDR3 reads CASKNDNSNQPQHF. The CDR3 DNA reads TGTGCCAGTAAGAATGACAATAGCAATCAGCCCCAGCATTTT.

The chain employs TRBV13 and TRBJ2-7; TRBD2 agrees at 9 bases. The V gene end was trimmed by 0 bases and the J gene end by 7 bases; junction bases not matched to a gene: 10. Germline V lookup: CDR1 PRHDT, CDR2 FYEKMQ (reference sequence). There are 16 residues in the CDR3. CDR3 loop: CASSLGREGHLREQYF. In DNA form, the CDR3 reads TGTGCCAGCAGCTTAGGGCGGGAGGGCCATCTCCGGGAGCAGTACTTC.

The chain couples TRBV30 to TRBJ2-3, with 8 nucleotides matching TRBD2. Trimming removed 2 bases from V and 4 bases from J; junction bases left unmatched: 5. This CDR3 has 14 amino acids. Germline V gives CDR1 GTSNPN, CDR2 SVGIG (reference sequence). DNA of the CDR3: TGTGCCTGGAGTAGTGGACTAGCCCCAGATACGCAGTATTTT. Protein sequence: CAWSSGLAPDTQYF.

The chain employs TRBV25-1 and TRBJ2-7, with TRBD1 matching 7 bases. The CDR3 sequence is 17 residues long. The V gene's germline CDR1 is MGHDK and CDR2 SYGVNS. V shed 1 base and J 5 bases; nucleotides not matched to a gene: 14. CDR3 loop: CASSELSVLRGQHEQYF. The CDR3 DNA follows: TGTGCCAGCAGTGAATTGTCAGTTTTGAGGGGGCAACACGAGCAGTACTTC.